These T cell receptor beta chains were read from a single sample in a study of technical replicates of blood from four donors. Data came from immunoSEQ multiplex PCR; TCRdb stores just in-frame clones and leaves some out. Here the sample spans about 89,000 clones, 90% to 95% being singletons. Material for sequencing was T cells isolated from PBMCs. These receptors all come from a human donor in good health. Both conserved end residues are part of each CDR3. The order of the fields is J gene, clone size, V gene, CDR3 protein. A clone size is listed for some rows: how often the clone was seen (once, few, many), or a class if it is expanded.

j_gene: TRBJ2-2
abundance: -
v_gene: TRBV11-2
CDR3aa: CASSLDGLAGNHITGELFF

j_gene: TRBJ2-1
abundance: -
v_gene: TRBV9
CDR3aa: CASSVRTGPYNEQFF

j_gene: TRBJ2-2
abundance: -
v_gene: TRBV9
CDR3aa: CASSVGTGGSRELFF

j_gene: TRBJ2-1
abundance: -
v_gene: TRBV18
CDR3aa: CASSPTDAGLGQFF

j_gene: TRBJ1-1
abundance: -
v_gene: TRBV30
CDR3aa: CAWRRNTEAFF

j_gene: TRBJ1-1
abundance: -
v_gene: TRBV5-1
CDR3aa: CASSGAIGQVMNTEAFF

j_gene: TRBJ1-2
abundance: -
v_gene: TRBV4-1
CDR3aa: CASSQVGGQGNGYTF

j_gene: TRBJ1-1
abundance: -
v_gene: TRBV6-5
CDR3aa: CASSQGGNTEAFF

j_gene: TRBJ2-5
abundance: -
v_gene: TRBV7-9
CDR3aa: CASSSGQGIVETQYF

j_gene: TRBJ2-1
abundance: once
v_gene: TRBV10-1
CDR3aa: CASSVNRGAYNEQFF

j_gene: TRBJ1-2
abundance: -
v_gene: TRBV2
CDR3aa: CAGLRQGALYGYTF

j_gene: TRBJ1-2
abundance: few
v_gene: TRBV4-1
CDR3aa: CASSQVLGQAYGYTF

j_gene: TRBJ2-7
abundance: -
v_gene: TRBV7-8
CDR3aa: CASSPSTGGHEQYF

j_gene: TRBJ2-5
abundance: once
v_gene: TRBV7-2
CDR3aa: CASSLGEAQETQYF

j_gene: TRBJ2-5
abundance: -
v_gene: TRBV7-6
CDR3aa: CASSLTSGGAPETQYF

j_gene: TRBJ1-1
abundance: -
v_gene: TRBV15
CDR3aa: CATSRHGNEAFF